This T cell receptor (beta chain) derives from a study of T cell responses to AZD1222 COVID-19 vaccine. Notes on the study in general: The study sampled repertoires only after the peak T cell response.

The CDR3 is 15 amino acids. Trimming took 0 bases from V and 6 from J, leaving 11 bases between them. Germline V CDR1 and CDR2: SGHTA, FQGNSA. Some clones are missing from TCRdb's copy, which holds only in-frame ones; the method was immunoSEQ multiplex PCR. This table has 150,000 to 200,000 clones, more than 85% appearing once. In regard to this clone: As yet, its antigen is unknown.

This sample comprised peripheral blood, obtained on day 0 of AZD1222 vaccination. The V call is TRBV7-2, the J call TRBJ1-4; tentatively, D is TRBD1 (5 bases). The source of this sequence is an adult in good health. The CDR3 nucleotides are TGTGCCAGCAGCTTAGCCCGCGGGGGGTATGAAAAACTGTTTTTT. Protein: CASSLARGGYEKLFF.